This TCR beta chain was found in a study of blood T cell repertoires in COVID-19. About the study: Samples representing acute and convalescent COVID-19 were sourced from the United States, Italy and Spain. From T cells, B-cell-depleted T cells, or PBMCs came the material, which was cDNA or gDNA.

Germline CDR1 and CDR2: GTSNPN and SVGIG (reference sequence). Trimming cost V 0 bases and J 6 bases, with 20 bases left between them. This CDR3 is 16 amino acids long. Per the original methods: Amplification of reference gene primers provided the estimated nucleated cell counts. Here immunoSEQ multiplex PCR was the method, and the copy in TCRdb shows in-frame clones only, minus some. Clonal size and the V and J genes are those of that table, whereas D and trimming came from the DNA. The sample records over 150,000 clones, roughly 84% being singletons. The sequenced sample was peripheral blood. The TCR originated in a woman older than 75 with active or convalescent COVID-19. This chain links TRBV30 with TRBJ1-1; D is possibly TRBD1 (6 bases). The CDR3 here is CAWSVSAGDLRAEAFF. The DNA for the CDR3 is TGTGCCTGGAGTGTTTCGGCAGGGGACCTTAGAGCTGAAGCTTTCTTT.